This T cell receptor (beta chain) was documented in a study of T-cell reconstitution after alpha-beta-depleted transplantation in children. CDR3 length: 12 amino acids. Unique molecular identifiers featured in how the TCRbeta library was prepared. TCRdb reanalysed the PCR reads using MiXCR and keeps one entry per CDR3 protein. The table has about 360,000 distinct CDR3 sequences, about an eighth seen once. This TCR came from a human donor who donated a stem cell graft to a child with Fanconi anemia. The input for sequencing was PBMCs, taken from the stem cell graft. This chain connects TRBV21-1 to TRBJ2-7. TRBV21-1 is a listed pseudogene. The CDR3: CASSNADYEQYV. For the CDR3, the DNA is TGTGCCAGCAGCAATGCGGACTACGAGCAGTACGTC.